A single sample gave rise to the 28 T cell receptor beta chains below, sequenced in a study of T-cell memory formation after mild COVID-19. TCRdb recomputed calls from the 5' RACE reads with MiXCR, one row per CDR3 protein. Of about 120,000 distinct CDR3 sequences listed, 20% to 25% are singletons. Sequences were obtained from PBMCs or a T cell subset sorted from them (not recorded which). Receptors were obtained from a man between 18 and 35 years old who had mild COVID-19 (a few samples of this study predate the infection). Cell type and time point are not known.

The chain employs TRBV18 and TRBJ2-3; no firm D call. The length of the CDR3 is 16 residues. The germline gives CDR1 KGHSH, CDR2 LQKENI. Deletions cut 5 bases from V and 5 bases from J, with 20 bases between. CDR3 sequence reads: CASSSMLPEIGDTQYF. The CDR3 DNA follows: TGTGCCAGCTCATCCATGCTCCCCGAGATCGGAGATACGCAGTATTTT.

The chain couples TRBV7-9 to TRBJ1-2; D not certain. The V and J ends lost 2 bases and 8 bases respectively, with 12 bases between them. The V gene's germline CDR1 is SEHNR and CDR2 FQNEAQ (reference sequence). This CDR3 region has 13 residues. The CDR3 reads CASSLSGTEGYTF. CDR3 sequence (DNA): TGTGCCAGCAGCTTAAGTGGAACGGAAGGCTACACCTTC.

J is TRBJ2-5 and V is TRBV7-9, with 9 nucleotides matching TRBD2. The CDR3 covers 14 residues. From germline, CDR1 is SEHNR and CDR2 FQNEAQ (reference sequence). Trimming removed 7 bases from V and 2 bases from J; junction bases left unmatched: 5. The CDR3 region is CASTAGGGQETQYF. The CDR3 region has the DNA TGTGCCAGCACCGCGGGGGGGGGACAAGAGACCCAGTACTTC.

This chain connects TRBV30 to TRBJ2-7; TRBD1 is a possible D gene (6 bases). The V gene lost 3 bases and the J gene lost 0 bases, with 9 bases spanning the gap. Germline-derived CDR1 and CDR2 are GTSNPN and SVGIG (reference sequence). There are 13 residues in the CDR3. In DNA form, the CDR3 reads TGTGCCTGGAGGGGACATAGCTCCTACGAGCAGTACTTC. Translation gives CAWRGHSSYEQYF.

This clonotype was counted a few times. The chain uses TRBV6-2 or TRBV6-3 and TRBJ2-5, with 7 bases lining up with TRBD2. The CDR3 contains 15 residues. After removal of 5 bases from V and 3 bases from J, the junction contained 9 bases not matched to a gene. CDR1 MNHEY and CDR2 SVGEGT come from the germline V gene. In nucleotides, the CDR3 is TGTGCCAGCAGTCCTAACGGGCTAGCGGAAGAGACCCAGTACTTC. Translation gives CASSPNGLAEETQYF.

The rearrangement uses TRBV4-1 and TRBJ2-1; D unclear. V lost 1 base to trimming and J lost 10 bases, with 11 bases between them. Germline V gives CDR1 MGHRA, CDR2 YSYEKL. This CDR3 comprises 13 residues. The CDR3 loop is CASSQVKSREQFF. CDR3 DNA sequence: TGCGCCAGCAGCCAAGTTAAATCGCGAGAGCAGTTCTTC.

This clonotype has more than one count but fewer than ten. V usage is TRBV7-8 and J usage is TRBJ2-7, with 8 bases lining up with TRBD1. Germline V gene data show CDR1 as SGHVS and CDR2 as FQNEAQ. CDR3 length: 15 residues. Trimming cost V 5 bases and J 6 bases; bases outside gene matches: 12. The CDR3 nucleotides are TGTGCCAGCAGCCCCGGGACGGGACAGGTCTTCGAGCAGTACTTC. Protein product: CASSPGTGQVFEQYF.

This clonotype was detected only a few times. The gene calls are TRBV7-9 and TRBJ2-7; possibly TRBD1 for D (5 bases). From germline, CDR1 is SEHNR and CDR2 FQNEAQ (reference sequence). The CDR3 runs 14 residues. V dropped 1 base and J dropped 1 base, with 8 bases sitting between them. The CDR3 loop reads CASSLGGQSYEQYV. As DNA, the CDR3 is TGTGCCAGCAGCTTAGGGGGCCAGTCCTACGAGCAGTACGTC.

The chain couples TRBV2 to TRBJ1-2; the D is unclear. The CDR3 contains 15 residues. Trimming took 6 bases from V and 2 from J, leaving 16 bases between them. Germline V gene lookup returns CDR1 SNHLY and CDR2 FYNNEI. The CDR3 sequence is CASRVSTLLNYGYTF. CDR3 DNA: TGTGCCAGCAGAGTTTCTACCTTGCTCAACTATGGCTACACCTTC.

V and J are TRBV6-2 or TRBV6-3 and TRBJ2-1; 7 positions agree with TRBD1. This CDR3 has 13 residues. Losses at the gene ends were 4 bases for V and 5 bases for J; bases not matched to a gene: 2. CDR1 is MNHEY, CDR2 SVGEGT, per germline. The CDR3 DNA sequence: TGTGCCAGCAGTTCCGGGACAGACAATGAGCAGTTCTTC. Translated: CASSSGTDNEQFF.

The chain uses TRBV5-5 and TRBJ1-5; 8 bases are shared with TRBD1. The trim removed 5 bases at V and 6 bases at J, leaving 4 bases unmatched. CDR1 and CDR2 from the germline V gene are SGHKS and YYEKEE (reference sequence). The CDR3 extends over 13 amino acids. The CDR3 here is CASRQGDFQPQHF. The CDR3 DNA reads as TGTGCCAGCAGACAGGGGGACTTTCAGCCCCAGCATTTT.

The V gene is TRBV5-1, the J gene TRBJ1-1; the D gene is possibly TRBD1 (5 bases). V dropped 3 bases and J dropped 7 bases, with 13 bases sitting between them. Germline V gene data show CDR1 as SGHRS and CDR2 as YFSETQ. The CDR3 has 13 amino acids. CDR3 nucleotides: TGCGCCAGCAGCTCAAAAGCGGGGGGTGAAGCTTTCTTT. Translating it yields CASSSKAGGEAFF.

V usage is TRBV7-2 and J usage is TRBJ2-3; TRBD2 matches 8 bases. The germline V gene has CDR1 SGHTA and CDR2 FQGNSA. Losses at the gene ends were 4 bases for V and 6 bases for J; bases not matched to a gene: 15. The CDR3 has 17 residues. The CDR3 DNA reads as TGTGCCAGCAGCTCTCCACTGAGCGGGGGCTGGGGGGATACGCAGTATTTT. Its protein product is CASSSPLSGGWGDTQYF.

This chain links TRBV20-1 with TRBJ2-7; D remains ambiguous. CDR1 and CDR2 (germline): DFQATT, SNEGSKA (reference sequence). Between the trimmed V and J ends, which lost 3 bases and 7 bases, there was a span of 16 bases. The CDR3 is 13 amino acids. Written as DNA, the CDR3 is TGCAGTGCTAGTACTCCTACATGGCGAGAGCAGTACGTC. Translating gives CSASTPTWREQYV.

This clonotype was counted between two and nine times. The chain recombines TRBV12-3 or TRBV12-4 with TRBJ2-2; D might be TRBD1 (5 bases). V dropped 4 bases and J dropped 5 bases, with 17 bases sitting between them. There are 16 residues in the CDR3. The CDR3 nucleotides read TGTGCCAGCAGTTCCCGACGGGCAGGGCGGACCGGGGAGCTGTTTTTT. The encoded protein is CASSSRRAGRTGELFF.

This clonotype was seen at least ten times. The chain recombines TRBV4-1 with TRBJ1-4; 8 nucleotides line up with TRBD1. V lost 3 bases, J lost 8 bases, and 14 bases stayed unmatched. The CDR3 consists of 17 residues. In germline, CDR1 is MGHRA, CDR2 YSYEKL. DNA of the CDR3: TGCGCCAGCAGCCATCCCCCAGCGGGACAGGAGGGGGAAAAACTGTTTTTT. As protein: CASSHPPAGQEGEKLFF.

This clonotype has just a few counts. V usage is TRBV7-3 and J usage is TRBJ2-1; 11 bases align to TRBD1. CDR1 is SGHTA, CDR2 FQGTGA, per germline. V lost 4 bases to trimming and J lost 9 bases; unmatched junction nucleotides: 8. The length of the CDR3 is 15 residues. This CDR3 reads CASSSPGQGVGEQFF. In DNA form, the CDR3 reads TGTGCCAGCAGCTCCCCGGGACAGGGGGTTGGTGAGCAGTTCTTC.

In this sample, this clonotype turned up a few times. The chain uses TRBV28 and TRBJ2-2; D is undetermined. The V and J ends lost 8 bases and 8 bases respectively, with 9 bases between them. The CDR3 length is 11 residues. From germline, CDR1 is MDHEN and CDR2 SYDVKM. The CDR3 is CASEQGGELFF. CDR3 sequence (DNA): TGTGCCAGCGAGCAAGGAGGGGAGCTGTTTTTT.

The chain combines TRBV7-9 with TRBJ1-5; D gene ambiguous. Germline CDR1 SEHNR, CDR2 FQNEAQ (reference sequence). This CDR3 has 12 residues. V lost 3 bases, J lost 9 bases, and 9 bases lay in between. In DNA form, the CDR3 reads TGTGCCAGCAGCTTCGGGGTAGGGCCCCAGCATTTT. Its translation: CASSFGVGPQHF. Using reference TRBV7-9 and TRBJ1-5 for the parts outside the CDR3, the full variable domain is DTGVSQNPRHKITKRGQNVTFRCDPISEHNRLYWYRQTLGQGPEFLTYFQNEAQLEKSRLLSDRFSAERPKGSFSTLEIQRTEQGDSAMYLCASSFGVGPQHFGDGTRLSIL.

This chain uses TRBV4-3 with TRBJ1-1; D is uncertain. The V and J ends lost 0 bases and 0 bases respectively, with 14 bases between them. The CDR3 is 17 amino acids. The germline V gene encodes CDR1 LGHNA and CDR2 YSLEER. The CDR3, as DNA: TGCGCCAGCAGCCAAGAATTCTCGGCGGGCATGAACACTGAAGCTTTCTTT. As protein: CASSQEFSAGMNTEAFF.

The V gene is TRBV6-5, the J gene TRBJ1-5; no clear D. The CDR3 is made up of 13 amino acids. With 6 bases removed from V and 4 bases from J, the gap between germline ends came to 10 bases. Germline V gene lookup returns CDR1 MNHEY and CDR2 SVGAGI. CDR3 region: CASRLAGNQPQHF. The CDR3, as DNA: TGTGCCAGCAGACTAGCGGGGAATCAGCCCCAGCATTTT.

This clonotype was observed a handful of times. The chain is built from TRBV4-3 and TRBJ2-1, with D tentatively TRBD1 (6 bases). Per germline, CDR1 LGHNA and CDR2 YSLEER. V dropped 0 bases and J dropped 6 bases, with 18 bases sitting between them. The CDR3 is 17 residues long. The CDR3 is CASSQEYYSQTGNEQFF. For the CDR3, the DNA is TGCGCCAGCAGCCAAGAATATTACAGCCAGACAGGCAATGAGCAGTTCTTC.

This clonotype was counted only a few times. This chain uses TRBV20-1 with TRBJ2-7; a weak D match, TRBD2 (5 bases). With 0 bases removed from V and 2 bases from J, the gap between germline ends came to 11 bases. The CDR3 runs to 14 residues. Germline loops: CDR1 DFQATT, CDR2 SNEGSKA (reference sequence). CDR3 protein: CSARDFPGAYEQYF. The CDR3 DNA reads as TGCAGTGCTAGAGATTTCCCCGGGGCCTACGAGCAGTACTTC.

The chain couples TRBV5-5 to TRBJ2-7; perhaps TRBD2 as D (6 bases). V was clipped by 1 base and J by 1 base, with 12 bases between them. CDR1 SGHKS and CDR2 YYEKEE come from the germline V gene (reference sequence). There are 15 residues in the CDR3. The CDR3 region is CASSLRRGGSYEQYV. The CDR3, as DNA: TGTGCCAGCAGCTTGCGGAGAGGAGGGTCCTACGAGCAGTACGTC.

This clonotype appeared a few times. The J gene is TRBJ2-1, the V gene TRBV27; either TRBD1 or TRBD2 may supply D (6 bases each). Looked up from germline, CDR1 is MNHEY and CDR2 is SMNVEV (reference sequence). With 3 bases removed from V and 0 bases from J, the gap between germline ends came to 12 bases. The CDR3 runs to 16 residues. The chain's CDR3 is CASSFGGAYSYNEQFF. CDR3 DNA: TGTGCCAGCAGTTTCGGGGGCGCCTACTCCTACAATGAGCAGTTCTTC.

This clonotype was detected only a few times. This chain's CDR3 is CSVVRVNYEQYV. CDR3 DNA sequence: TGCAGCGTTGTACGAGTCAACTACGAGCAGTACGTC. J is TRBJ2-7 and V is TRBV29-1; D is ambiguous. CDR3 length: 12 residues. The germline gives CDR1 SQVTM, CDR2 ANQGSEA. Trimming left V 4 bases short and J 3 bases short, with 10 bases between.

The chain is built from TRBV11-2 and TRBJ2-5; no reliable D call. Germline values: CDR1 SGHAT, CDR2 FQNNGV. Trimming removed 4 bases at V and 5 bases at J, with 8 bases between. CDR3 length: 12 amino acids. The CDR3 here is CASSWVGETQYF. DNA of the CDR3: TGTGCCAGCAGCTGGGTGGGGGAGACCCAGTACTTC. Using reference TRBV11-2 and TRBJ2-5 for the parts outside the CDR3, the full variable domain is EAGVAQSPRYKIIEKRQSVAFWCNPISGHATLYWYQQILGQGPKLLIQFQNNGVVDDSQLPKDRFSAERLKGVDSTLKIQPAKLEDSAVYLCASSWVGETQYFGPGTRLLVL.

This clonotype occurred a few times. The genes are TRBV5-5 and TRBJ2-2; the match to TRBD1 covers 10 bases. CDR1 SGHKS and CDR2 YYEKEE come from the germline V gene (reference sequence). The CDR3 runs to 14 residues. V shed 4 bases, J shed 7 bases, and the junction held 4 bases outside the gene matches. Written as DNA, the CDR3 is TGTGCCAGCAGCCCTGGACAGGGGGGCGGGGAGCTGTTTTTT. It encodes CASSPGQGGGELFF.